This T cell receptor beta chain came from a study of cytomegalovirus exposure and HLA in healthy donors. With 60 Vbeta and 13 Jbeta primers, the PCR was carried out. The repertoire was sequenced with immunoSEQ multiplex PCR; TCRdb's copy has only in-frame clones and lacks some. The sample has more than 80,000 clones; approximately 71% are singletons. As to this clone: What it binds is not known.

CDR1 and CDR2 from the germline V gene are MGHRA and YSYEKL. Unmatched junction bases numbered 22, after V lost 6 bases and J lost 4 bases. The CDR3 spans 19 residues. Whole-study findings and limits: Researchers reported in a later analysis that a missense DCLRE1C variant was tied to TCR beta V- and J-gene trimming.

Source material: PBMCs. This sequence was found in a man aged 40-55 years in good health and CMV-seronegative. This chain connects TRBV4-1 to TRBJ2-3, with 7 bases aligning to TRBD2. CDR3: CASSQIIQTRAGWADTQYF. DNA of the CDR3: TGCGCCAGCAGTCAAATAATTCAGACGCGAGCGGGGTGGGCAGATACGCAGTATTTT.